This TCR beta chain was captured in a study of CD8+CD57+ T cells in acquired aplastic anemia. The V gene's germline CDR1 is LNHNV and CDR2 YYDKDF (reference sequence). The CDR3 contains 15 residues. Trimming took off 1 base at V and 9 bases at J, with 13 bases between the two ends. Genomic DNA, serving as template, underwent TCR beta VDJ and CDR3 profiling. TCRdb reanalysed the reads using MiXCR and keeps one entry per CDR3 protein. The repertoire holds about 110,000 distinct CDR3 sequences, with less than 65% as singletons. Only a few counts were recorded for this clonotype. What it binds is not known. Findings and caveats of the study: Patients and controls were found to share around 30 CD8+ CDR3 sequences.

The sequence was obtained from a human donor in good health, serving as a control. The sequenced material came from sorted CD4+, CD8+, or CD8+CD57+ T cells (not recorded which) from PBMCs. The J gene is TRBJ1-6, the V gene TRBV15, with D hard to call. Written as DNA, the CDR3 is TGTGCCACCAGCAGAGTTCGGGGTATAGGTTCACCCCTCCACTTT. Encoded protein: CATSRVRGIGSPLHF.